One sample yielded the 17 T cell receptor beta chains listed below, sequenced in a study of blood T cell repertoires in COVID-19 (TCRdb year 2020). The method behind the library was the immunoSEQ multiplex PCR assay. TCRdb's version of the immuneACCESS table is confined to in-frame rearrangements and falls short of the full clone set. An unresolved V gene accounts for under half of the shortfall where checked; the remainder is of unknown origin. The sample contains roughly 150,000 clones, around 89% of them found a single time. The ten largest account for under 3% of the sample. Sequenced material: peripheral blood. The receptor set was obtained from a man in his sixties with active or convalescent COVID-19.

This chain links TRBV9 with TRBJ2-7, with TRBD1 matching over 8 bases. CDR3 length: 16 residues. Germline trimming cut 0 bases from V and 0 bases from J; bases unmatched to any gene: 5. The germline V gene encodes CDR1 SGDLS and CDR2 YYNGEE. The CDR3 reads CASSVAGQATSYEQYF. The DNA of the CDR3 is TGTGCCAGCAGCGTAGCGGGACAGGCAACCTCCTACGAGCAGTACTTC.

The chain carries TRBV12-3 or TRBV12-4 and TRBJ1-5, with 8 bases identical to TRBD1. The CDR3 has 13 amino acids. The ends lost 7 bases at V and 6 bases at J; junction bases unmatched: 5. Written as DNA, the CDR3 is TGTGCCAGCACCACAGGGGGTGTTCAGCCCCAGCATTTT. It codes for CASTTGGVQPQHF.

This CDR3 reads CASSSRTGARNTQYF. The CDR3 DNA follows: TGTGCCAGCAGCTCCCGGACAGGGGCAAGGAATACGCAGTATTTT. V usage is TRBV7-8 and J usage is TRBJ2-3, with 9 nucleotides matching TRBD1. The CDR3 is 15 residues long. V was pared by 4 bases and J by 7 bases, with 9 bases of the junction left unmatched. Germline assignment: CDR1 SGHVS and CDR2 FQNEAQ.

This chain links TRBV4-3 with TRBJ2-3; D is possibly TRBD1 (6 bases). Germline CDR1 reads LGHNA; CDR2 reads YSLEER. V was pared by 0 bases and J by 1 base, with 14 bases between. CDR3 length: 17 residues. CDR3 sequence: CASSQDTGPRGTDTQYF. DNA of the CDR3: TGCGCCAGCAGCCAAGACACAGGGCCGCGGGGCACAGATACGCAGTATTTT.

With regard to this clone: An end of the junction does not agree with germline; a read error may underlie this. The chain couples TRBV7-7 to TRBJ2-5, with 8 bases lining up with TRBD1. The V gene's germline CDR1 is SSHAT and CDR2 FNYEAQ (reference sequence). The CDR3 has 14 amino acids. In DNA form, the CDR3 reads TGTGCTAGCAGCGGACAGGGACAGCTTGAGACCCAGTACTTC. It specifies CASSGQGQLETQYF.

Concerning this clone itself: Within the sample, other DNA sequences also encode this same CDR3. The chain has TRBV7-8 and TRBJ1-5; D is uncertain. Germline lookup yields CDR1 SGHVS and CDR2 FQNEAQ. Trimming left V 2 bases short and J 0 bases short, with 5 bases between. CDR3 length: 14 amino acids. CDR3 sequence: CASSLSYSNQPQHF. CDR3 DNA sequence: TGTGCCAGCAGCTTATCGTATAGCAATCAGCCCCAGCATTTT. Full variable domain (missing parts from reference TRBV7-8 and TRBJ1-5): GAGVSQSPRYKVAKRGQDVALRCDPISGHVSLFWYQQALGQGPEFLTYFQNEAQLDKSGLPSDRFFAERPEGSVSTLKIQRTQQEDSAVYLCASSLSYSNQPQHFGDGTRLSIL.

This clone was observed once. J is TRBJ1-2 and V is TRBV5-6; D is undetermined. V lost 5 bases, J lost 2 bases, and 13 bases lay in between. CDR3 length equals 14 residues. Germline loops: CDR1 SGHDT, CDR2 YYEEEE. The CDR3 loop is CASSSGRRNYGYTF. The CDR3 DNA reads TGTGCCAGCAGTTCCGGACGGAGGAACTATGGCTACACCTTC.

The V gene is TRBV5-1, the J gene TRBJ1-4, with 8 bases fitting TRBD1. CDR3 size: 16 residues. Germline CDR1 reads SGHRS; CDR2 reads YFSETQ. Germline trimming cut 2 bases from V and 0 bases from J; bases unmatched to any gene: 3. This chain's CDR3 is CASSFGQGATNEKLFF. CDR3 in DNA: TGCGCCAGCAGCTTCGGACAGGGAGCAACTAATGAAAAACTGTTTTTT.

The chain recombines TRBV7-9 with TRBJ1-5; D is unresolved. The germline CDR1 and CDR2 sequences are SEHNR and FQNEAQ (reference sequence). V lost 1 base, J lost 7 bases, and 5 bases lay in between. CDR3 length: 12 amino acids. The CDR3 DNA sequence: TGTGCCAGCAGCTTAGAGGAGCAGCCCCAGCATTTT. This encodes CASSLEEQPQHF.

This clone was counted once. This chain joins TRBV6-6 and TRBJ1-6; D is unclear. V was cut by 0 bases and J by 7 bases, with 4 bases left in between. The CDR3 spans 13 residues. Germline V gene lookup returns CDR1 MNHNY and CDR2 SVGAGI (reference sequence). The CDR3 loop reads CASSYSQNSPLHF. CDR3 coding DNA: TGTGCCAGCAGTTACTCCCAGAATTCACCCCTCCACTTT.

This clone has just a few counts. The chain combines TRBV28 with TRBJ2-1; perhaps TRBD2 as D (6 bases). This CDR3 comprises 16 residues. V lost 8 bases, J lost 0 bases, and 17 bases lay in between. CDR1 MDHEN and CDR2 SYDVKM come from the germline V gene. The CDR3 sequence: CASLKGRGGSYNEQFF. The CDR3, as DNA: TGTGCCAGCCTCAAGGGGCGGGGAGGCTCCTACAATGAGCAGTTCTTC. The variable domain in full, with the rest retrieved from reference TRBV28 and TRBJ2-1, is DVKVTQSSRYLVKRTGEKVFLECVQDMDHENMFWYRQDPGLGLRLIYFSYDVKMKEKGDIPEGYSVSREKKERFSLILESASTNQTSMYLCASLKGRGGSYNEQFFGPGTRLTVL.

The J gene is TRBJ1-1, the V gene TRBV7-2; TRBD1 might be the D (5 bases). With 2 bases removed from V and 8 bases from J, the gap between germline ends came to 12 bases. The CDR3 is 13 amino acids. Per germline, CDR1 SGHTA and CDR2 FQGNSA. CDR3: CASSLQWGLEAFF. CDR3 bases: TGTGCCAGCAGCTTACAGTGGGGCTTGGAAGCTTTCTTT.

The chain recombines TRBV2 with TRBJ1-3; D gene unclear. Germline-derived CDR1 and CDR2 are SNHLY and FYNNEI. V was cut by 4 bases and J by 0 bases, with 10 bases left in between. The CDR3 spans 15 residues. The CDR3 bases are TGTGCCAGCAGTGTCATACGGAGCTCTGGAAACACCATATATTTT. This codes for CASSVIRSSGNTIYF.

As DNA, the CDR3 is TGTGCCAGCAGCTTAGAGCCTAGCGGGAGCAGGCAGTACTTC. This gives the protein CASSLEPSGSRQYF. This chain joins TRBV7-9 and TRBJ2-7; 10 nucleotides match TRBD2. The CDR3 runs to 14 residues. Germline V gene lookup returns CDR1 SEHNR and CDR2 FQNEAQ (reference sequence). With V trimmed by 1 base and J by 9 bases, 6 bases remained unmatched.

The chain links TRBV24-1 to TRBJ1-5; 8 bases are a match to TRBD1. Germline values: CDR1 KGHDR, CDR2 SFDVKD. With 4 bases clipped from V and 5 bases from J, the junction kept 6 bases outside the gene matches. This CDR3 has 15 residues. This chain's CDR3 is CATSEAGTGYQPQHF. CDR3 DNA: TGTGCCACCAGTGAGGCCGGGACAGGTTATCAGCCCCAGCATTTT.

The sample holds one count of this clone. The chain recombines TRBV2 with TRBJ2-5; a possible D gene is TRBD1 (7 bases). The CDR3 is 12 residues long. The germline gives CDR1 SNHLY, CDR2 FYNNEI. The ends were cut back, 7 bases at V and 4 bases at J, with 10 bases in the middle. CDR3 loop: CASKEGAETQYF. The CDR3 DNA sequence: TGTGCCAGCAAGGAGGGGGCAGAGACCCAGTACTTC. Complete variable domain (other parts from reference TRBV2 and TRBJ2-5): EPEVTQTPSHQVTQMGQEVILRCVPISNHLYFYWYRQILGQKVEFLVSFYNNEISEKSEIFDDQFSVERPDGSNFTLKIRSTKLEDSAMYFCASKEGAETQYFGPGTRLLVL.

This chain connects TRBV18 to TRBJ2-5; 8 positions agree with TRBD1. The V and J ends lost 4 bases and 9 bases, in that order; junction bases with no gene match: 10. Per germline, CDR1 KGHSH and CDR2 LQKENI. This CDR3 is 14 amino acids long. The CDR3 region is CASSLGQGFMAQYF. In nucleotides, the CDR3 is TGTGCCAGCTCACTCGGACAGGGTTTTATGGCCCAGTACTTC.